A selection of T cell receptor beta chains follows, all from one sample in a study of T cells in Graves' hyperthyroidism and ophthalmopathy. MiXCR was run by TCRdb on the multiplex PCR reads, yielding one entry per CDR3 protein. The sample has a few hundred thousand distinct CDR3 sequences, roughly 14% seen once. Sequenced sample: blood. The receptors shown here come from a woman younger than 45 with Graves' hyperthyroidism. The CDR3 runs from the conserved cysteine through the conserved F or W. The D gene is left open where the match is weak. The size of a clone is reported for some rows only, either as once, few or many, or as a class for expanded clones.

J	D	size	V	CDR3	DNA
TRBJ1-1	NA	many	TRBV20-1	CSAIRLMNTEAFF	TGCAGTGCTATAAGACTGATGAACACTGAAGCTTTCTTT
TRBJ2-3	NA	few	TRBV9	CASSVAGTPQDTQYF	TGTGCCAGCAGCGTAGCGGGGACCCCACAGGATACGCAGTATTTT
TRBJ1-1	NA	many	TRBV6-1	CASRYGPTNTEAFF	TGTGCCAGCAGATACGGCCCGACGAACACTGAAGCTTTCTTT
TRBJ2-7	TRBD2	few	TRBV6-1	CASSESRTSGRGVYEQYF	TGCGCCAGCAGTGAGTCAAGGACTAGCGGGAGGGGAGTCTACGAGCAGTACTTC
TRBJ2-7	TRBD2	few	TRBV27	CASSSPGLASHEQYF	TGTGCCAGCAGTAGTCCGGGACTAGCGTCCCACGAGCAGTACTTC
TRBJ2-2	NA	many	TRBV3-1	CASGRANTGELFF	TGTGCCAGCGGGCGGGCCAACACCGGGGAGCTGTTTTTT
TRBJ1-1	NA	NA	TRBV29-1	CSMYDGMGNTEAFF	TGCAGCATGTACGATGGGATGGGTAACACTGAAGCTTTCTTT
TRBJ2-1	TRBD2	many	TRBV3-1	CASSQDGTSNEQFF	TGTGCCAGCAGCCAAGATGGGACTAGCAATGAGCAGTTCTTC
TRBJ2-5	NA	many	TRBV7-2	CASSPQRDPSGYKETQYF	TGTGCCAGCAGCCCACAAAGAGACCCCTCAGGGTACAAAGAGACCCAGTACTTC
TRBJ2-1	TRBD2	few	TRBV27	CASSFSLAGRDNEQFF	TGTGCCAGCAGTTTCTCACTAGCGGGACGAGACAATGAGCAGTTCTTC
TRBJ1-2	NA	few	TRBV19	CASSIPGQRGDYGYTF	TGTGCCAGTAGTATCCCCGGACAGCGCGGGGACTATGGCTACACCTTC
TRBJ2-3	TRBD2	NA	TRBV7-2	CASRTGLAVTDTQYF	TGTGCCAGCAGGACGGGACTAGCGGTGACAGATACGCAGTATTTT
TRBJ2-5	TRBD2	many	TRBV28	CASSSPGLAEETQYF	TGTGCCAGCAGTTCCCCGGGACTAGCAGAAGAGACCCAGTACTTC
TRBJ2-1	TRBD1	many	TRBV11-2	CASSSTGTADNEQFF	TGTGCCAGCAGCTCCACCGGGACAGCAGACAATGAGCAGTTCTTC
TRBJ2-7	NA	many	TRBV5-1	CASSIRQVGEGQYF	TGCGCCAGCAGCATACGACAGGTTGGAGAGGGGCAGTACTTC
TRBJ2-1	NA	many	TRBV11-1	CASSLASPFPYNEQFF	TGTGCCAGCAGCTTAGCCTCACCCTTCCCATACAATGAGCAGTTCTTC
TRBJ2-3	NA	many	TRBV2	CASSVEGDGSDTQYF	TGTGCCAGCAGTGTAGAGGGGGATGGGTCAGATACGCAGTATTTT
TRBJ2-7	NA	NA	TRBV7-9	CASSPLQGLGSYEQYF	TGTGCCAGCAGCCCACTCCAGGGGCTGGGCTCCTACGAGCAGTACTTC
TRBJ2-2	TRBD2	many	TRBV25-1	CASSPGLAGGPGELFF	TGTGCCAGCAGTCCCGGACTAGCGGGAGGGCCCGGGGAGCTGTTTTTT
TRBJ2-5	NA	many	TRBV6-5	CASSYNQETQYF	TGTGCCAGCAGTTACAACCAAGAGACCCAGTACTTC
TRBJ1-4	TRBD1	NA	TRBV24-1	CATRTGTGGFNEKLFF	TGTGCCACCAGAACCGGGACAGGGGGATTTAATGAAAAACTGTTTTTT
TRBJ2-1	TRBD2	few	TRBV10-1	CAGGLAENNEQFF	TGCGCCGGGGGACTAGCGGAAAACAATGAGCAGTTCTTC
TRBJ1-1	NA	many	TRBV5-1	CASSLEAQRYTEAFF	TGCGCCAGCAGCCTTGAAGCACAGCGGTACACTGAAGCTTTCTTT
TRBJ2-3	NA	many	TRBV28	CASSLWSGEADTQYF	TGTGCCAGCAGTTTATGGTCCGGGGAGGCAGATACGCAGTATTTT